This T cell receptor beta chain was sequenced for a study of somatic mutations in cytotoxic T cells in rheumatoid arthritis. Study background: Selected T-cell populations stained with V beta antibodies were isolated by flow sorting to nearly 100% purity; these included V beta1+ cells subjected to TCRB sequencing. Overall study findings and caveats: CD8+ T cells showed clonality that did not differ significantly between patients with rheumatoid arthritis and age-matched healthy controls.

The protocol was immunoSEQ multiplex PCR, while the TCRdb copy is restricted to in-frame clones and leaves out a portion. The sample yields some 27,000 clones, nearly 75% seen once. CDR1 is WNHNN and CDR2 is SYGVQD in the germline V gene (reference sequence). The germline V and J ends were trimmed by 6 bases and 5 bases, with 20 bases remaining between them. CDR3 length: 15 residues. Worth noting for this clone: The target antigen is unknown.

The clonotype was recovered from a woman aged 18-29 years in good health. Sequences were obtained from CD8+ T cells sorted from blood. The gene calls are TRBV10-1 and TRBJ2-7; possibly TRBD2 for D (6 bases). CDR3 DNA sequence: TGCGCCAGCAGCTTCCGGGACTTCGTTTCCGACGAGCAGTACGTC. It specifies CASSFRDFVSDEQYV.